This T cell receptor (beta chain) was identified during a study of blood T cell repertoires in COVID-19. TCRdb's copy holds only in-frame clones and misses some; the assay was immunoSEQ multiplex PCR. In the table there are 100,000 to 120,000 clones, around 83% of which are singletons. The CDR3 spans 16 residues. Germline CDR1 reads LGHNA; CDR2 reads YSLEER. V lost 0 bases, J lost 9 bases, and 20 bases lay in between. V gene TRBV4-3 combines with J gene TRBJ1-2; possible D gene TRBD1, 5 bases. The sample comprised peripheral blood. This TCR derives from a woman aged 60-70 years with COVID-19, enrolled during active disease. CDR3 nucleotides: TGCGCCAGCAGCCAAGAAGGCAGGGAAAGGGCGGAGAGCTACACCTTC. Translated: CASSQEGRERAESYTF.